This T cell receptor (beta chain) derives from a study of graft-versus-host responses after intestinal transplantation. Study background: Those transplanted obtained multivisceral, liver-intestinal, or isolated intestinal grafts. Following induction with anti-thymocyte globulin, all recipients were given tacrolimus and steroids for around three years. Study-wide results and caveats: GvH clones turned up in recipient marrow; some had shown up first in ileum or blood.

Profiled with immunoSEQ multiplex PCR; TCRdb holds only in-frame clones, not every one. The data show more than 20,000 clones, with less than 85% seen just once and roughly 1.1% held by the top ten. V was trimmed by 2 bases and J by 3 bases, leaving 14 bases between them. There are 16 residues in the CDR3. Germline V CDR1 and CDR2: SGHTA, FQGNSA. As for this clone: Its antigen is still unknown.

This specimen consisted of PBMCs, obtained about 28 days after intestinal transplant. The genes are TRBV7-2 and TRBJ2-1; D may be TRBD2 (6 bases). This TCR came from a human patient who received an intestinal transplant, so some T cells may come from the graft donor. DNA of the CDR3: TGTGCCAGCAGCTTAAGGGCGCGGGGAGACTACAATGAGCAGTTCTTC. Its protein is CASSLRARGDYNEQFF.